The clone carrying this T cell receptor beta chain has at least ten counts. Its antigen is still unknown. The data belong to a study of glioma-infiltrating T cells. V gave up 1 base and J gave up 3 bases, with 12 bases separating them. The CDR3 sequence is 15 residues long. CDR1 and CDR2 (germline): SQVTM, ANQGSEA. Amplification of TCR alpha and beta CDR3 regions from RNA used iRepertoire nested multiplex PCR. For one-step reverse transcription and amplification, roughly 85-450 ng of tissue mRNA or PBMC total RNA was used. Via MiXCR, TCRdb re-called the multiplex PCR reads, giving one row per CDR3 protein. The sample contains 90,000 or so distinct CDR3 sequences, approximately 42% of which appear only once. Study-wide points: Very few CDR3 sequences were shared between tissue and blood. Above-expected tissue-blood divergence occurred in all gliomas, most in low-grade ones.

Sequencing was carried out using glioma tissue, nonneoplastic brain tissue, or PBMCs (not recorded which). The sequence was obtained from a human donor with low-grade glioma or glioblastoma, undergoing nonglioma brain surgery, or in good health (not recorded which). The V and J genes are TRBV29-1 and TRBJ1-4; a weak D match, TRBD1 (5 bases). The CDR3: CSVEGGAGPNEKLFF. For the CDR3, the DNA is TGCAGCGTTGAAGGCGGGGCAGGGCCTAATGAAAAACTGTTTTTT.